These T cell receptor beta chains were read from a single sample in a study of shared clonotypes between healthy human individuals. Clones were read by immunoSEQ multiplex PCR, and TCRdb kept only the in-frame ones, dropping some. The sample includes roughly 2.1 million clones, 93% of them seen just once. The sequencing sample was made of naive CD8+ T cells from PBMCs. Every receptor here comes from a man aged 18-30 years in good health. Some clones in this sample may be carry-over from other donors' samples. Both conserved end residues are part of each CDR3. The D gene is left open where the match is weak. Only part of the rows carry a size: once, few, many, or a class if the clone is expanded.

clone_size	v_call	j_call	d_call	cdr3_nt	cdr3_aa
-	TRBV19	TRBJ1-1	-	TGTGCCAGTAGGAAAGGGATGAGCACTGAAGCTTTCTTT	CASRKGMSTEAFF
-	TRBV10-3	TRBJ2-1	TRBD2	TGTGCCATCAGCGTCAAACCGGGACTAGTTATCGATGAGCAGTTCTTC	CAISVKPGLVIDEQFF
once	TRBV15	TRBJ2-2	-	TGTGCCACCAGCAACATAAGGGTGGCCGGGGAGCTGTTTTTT	CATSNIRVAGELFF
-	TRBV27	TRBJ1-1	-	TGTGCCAGCAGTACACCAGGGTCGGGGCGCACTGAAGCTTTCTTT	CASSTPGSGRTEAFF
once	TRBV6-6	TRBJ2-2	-	TGTGCCAGCAGTTACTCGTCGGACAGCCGGGAGGTGCTGTTTTTT	CASSYSSDSREVLFF
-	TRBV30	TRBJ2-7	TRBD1	TGTGCCTGGAGTCATGGGACAGGGGGCGAGCAGTACTTC	CAWSHGTGGEQYF
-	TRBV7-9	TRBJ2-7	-	TGTGCCAGCAGCTCCCGGGACTTGTCCTACGAGCAGTACTTC	CASSSRDLSYEQYF
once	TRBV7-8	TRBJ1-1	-	TGTGCCAGCAACAGGGAGGCTAAGGACACTGAAGCTTTCTTT	CASNREAKDTEAFF
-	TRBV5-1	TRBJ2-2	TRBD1	TGCGCCAGCAGCTTCTGGACAGGGGACACCGGGGAGCTGTTTTTT	CASSFWTGDTGELFF
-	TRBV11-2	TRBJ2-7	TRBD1	TGTGCCAGCAGCTTAGGAGTGCGACAGGGCTTCTCCGAGCAGTACTTC	CASSLGVRQGFSEQYF
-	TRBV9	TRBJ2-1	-	TGTGCCAGCAGCGTAGATAGGAATGAGCAGTTCTTC	CASSVDRNEQFF
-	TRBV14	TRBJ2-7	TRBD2	TGTGCCAGCAGCCAAGGACTAGCGGCCTCCTACGAGCAGTACTTC	CASSQGLAASYEQYF
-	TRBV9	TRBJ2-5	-	TGTGCCAGCAGCGTAGCCGATCAAGAGACCCAGTACTTC	CASSVADQETQYF
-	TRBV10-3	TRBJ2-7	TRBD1	TGTGCCATCAGTGGGGACAGGGTAGGCTCCTACGAGCAGTACTTC	CAISGDRVGSYEQYF
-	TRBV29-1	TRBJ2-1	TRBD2	TGCAGCGTCCGCAGGGCTAGCGGTCACAATGAGCAGTTCTTC	CSVRRASGHNEQFF
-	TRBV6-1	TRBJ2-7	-	TGTGCCAGCAGGACTTGGGACTCAGCCTACGAGCAGTACTTC	CASRTWDSAYEQYF
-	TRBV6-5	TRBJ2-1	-	TGTGCCAGCAGTTACGGAACCTACAATGAGCAGTTCTTC	CASSYGTYNEQFF
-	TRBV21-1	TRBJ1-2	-	TGTGCCAGCAGCCGGGGAGGGACGGGAGACGATGGCTACACCTTC	CASSRGGTGDDGYTF
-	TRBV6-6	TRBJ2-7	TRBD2	TGTGCCAGCAGCGACTCCGGGACTAGCGGCTACGAGCAGTACTTC	CASSDSGTSGYEQYF
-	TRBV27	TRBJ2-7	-	TGTGCCAGCAGTTTAACACCGGGACAATACGAGCAGTACTTC	CASSLTPGQYEQYF
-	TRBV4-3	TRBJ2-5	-	TGCGCCAGCAGCCAAGATCTCGCAGTCCAAGAGACCCAGTACTTC	CASSQDLAVQETQYF
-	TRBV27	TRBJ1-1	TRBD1	TGTGCCAGCAGTTTTAAAGGGGGCCGCACTGAAGCTTTCTTT	CASSFKGGRTEAFF
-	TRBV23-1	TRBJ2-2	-	TGCGCCAGCAGAAGCCGGGGTCATAACACCGGGGAGCTGTTTTTT	CASRSRGHNTGELFF
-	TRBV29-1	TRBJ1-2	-	TGCAGCGTTGAAACCCGACAGGCCCATGGCTACACCTTC	CSVETRQAHGYTF
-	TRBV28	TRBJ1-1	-	TGTGCCAGCAGCCTTTGGCGGGGTGAGAACACTGAAGCTTTCTTT	CASSLWRGENTEAFF
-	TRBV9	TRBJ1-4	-	TGTGCCAGCAGCGTCGGACAGTTTAATGAAAAACTGTTTTTT	CASSVGQFNEKLFF
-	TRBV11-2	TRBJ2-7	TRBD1	TGTGCCAGCAGACCCGACAGGGTCGTTTTCTACGAGCAGTACTTC	CASRPDRVVFYEQYF
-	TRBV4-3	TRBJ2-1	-	TGCGCCAGCAGCCAGGAAGACTGGCTACACAATGAGCAGTTCTTC	CASSQEDWLHNEQFF
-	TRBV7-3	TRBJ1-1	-	TGTGCCAGCAGCCTCACCGGGACGGTGAACACTGAAGCTTTCTTT	CASSLTGTVNTEAFF
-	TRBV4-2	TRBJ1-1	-	TGTGCCAGCAGCCAAGAGTCCGGGGGCAGGACTGAAGCTTTCTTT	CASSQESGGRTEAFF
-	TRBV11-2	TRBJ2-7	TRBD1	TGTGCCAGCAGCTTAACGGGACAGACCTACGAGCAGTACTTC	CASSLTGQTYEQYF
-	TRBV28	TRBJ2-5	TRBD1	TGTGCCAGCGCCGGGACAGGGGGCGCGATCCAAGAGACCCAGTACTTC	CASAGTGGAIQETQYF
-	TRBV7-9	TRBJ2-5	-	TGTGCCAGCAGCCCCCGAGGGAGAGAGACCCAGTACTTC	CASSPRGRETQYF
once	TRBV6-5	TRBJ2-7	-	TGTGCCAGCAGTTACTCGAGTGGGGAAGACTCCTACGAGCAGTACTTC	CASSYSSGEDSYEQYF
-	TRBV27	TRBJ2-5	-	TGTGCCAGCAGTCACCCCAGTGAGACCCAGTACTTC	CASSHPSETQYF
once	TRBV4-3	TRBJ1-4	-	TGCGCCAGCAGCCTAGGGAGTGGGGTGAATGAAAAACTGTTTTTT	CASSLGSGVNEKLFF
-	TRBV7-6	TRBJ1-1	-	TGTGCCAGCAGCCCCGGAGTAGCCGGCGACACTGAAGCTTTCTTT	CASSPGVAGDTEAFF
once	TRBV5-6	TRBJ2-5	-	TGTGCCAGCAGCTTGACAGACAACGAAGAGACCCAGTACTTC	CASSLTDNEETQYF
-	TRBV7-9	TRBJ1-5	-	TGTGCCAGCAGGGAAGACGGGAGCAATCAGCCCCAGCATTTT	CASREDGSNQPQHF
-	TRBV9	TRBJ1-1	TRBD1	TGTGCCAGCAGCCCGAGGGGGGACAGTGAAGCTTTCTTT	CASSPRGDSEAFF
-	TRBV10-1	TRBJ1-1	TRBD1	TGCGCCAGCAGTGAAGGGACAGGACGAGAAGCTTTCTTT	CASSEGTGREAFF
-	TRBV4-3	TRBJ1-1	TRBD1	TGCGCCAGCAGCCAAAAAACCGGGACAGATATGAACACTGAAGCTTTCTTT	CASSQKTGTDMNTEAFF
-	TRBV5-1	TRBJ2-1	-	TGCGCCAGCAGCTTGGTCGTGGGCAATGAGCAGTTCTTC	CASSLVVGNEQFF
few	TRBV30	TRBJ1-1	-	TGTGCCTGGGCTCCAAGGGAGAACACTGAAGCTTTCTTT	CAWAPRENTEAFF
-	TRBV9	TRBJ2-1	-	TGTGCCAGCAGCGTATCGGGGCGCAATGAGCAGTTCTTC	CASSVSGRNEQFF
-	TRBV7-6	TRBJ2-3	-	TGTGCCAGCAGCTTAAGTGCAGAGTGGCGGACCACAGATACGCAGTATTTT	CASSLSAEWRTTDTQYF